This T cell receptor (beta chain) was found in a study of OX40 agonist ivuxolimab in advanced cancers. V was pared by 6 bases and J by 2 bases, with 4 bases of the junction left unmatched. Germline V lookup: CDR1 SGHVS, CDR2 FQNEAQ. The length of the CDR3 is 14 residues. Study-level results: Certain nonresponding patients likewise had low normalized T-cell clonal expansion.

Here immunoSEQ multiplex PCR was the method, and the copy in TCRdb shows in-frame clones only, minus some. The data contain 50,000 or so clones, 87% of them singletons. Note on this clone: Its matching antigen is unknown.

The source of this sequence is an adult with an advanced solid tumor such as melanoma, head and neck, liver or kidney cancer. The chain carries TRBV7-8 and TRBJ2-7; 10 bases fit TRBD1. Material: CD4+ or CD8+ T cells sorted from blood, obtained in a trial of the OX40 agonist ivuxolimab. This CDR3 is CASRSGQGAYEQYF. In nucleotides, the CDR3 is TGTGCCAGCAGATCCGGACAGGGGGCCTACGAGCAGTACTTC.